Below, one T cell receptor (beta chain) is given with its context. Its specific antigen is unknown. Base qualities are not at hand, and no much larger clone is one base apart. This sample is drawn from a study of control samples from healthy donors and cancer patients (dated by TCRdb to the early 2020s). Libraries were built with the immunoSEQ multiplex PCR assay. What TCRdb holds here is the immuneACCESS table cut down to in-frame rearrangements. Part of the clones is not present; checked against another copy, under half of the missing clones reflect an unresolved V gene, and the others are unexplained. In all, the sample holds about 160,000 clones, and 93% of those were seen once. Of the sample, over 3.5% is held by the ten largest clones. This TCR was recovered from a woman in her sixties in good health. Sequencing was performed on blood.

The DNA reads as follows: TGTGCCAGCAGCTTAGAAGGCAGATTGAACACTGAAGCTTTCTTT. The encoded protein is CASSLEGRLNTEAFF. This receptor chain uses TRBV7-9 and TRBJ1-1; the D gene cannot be resolved reliably. CDR1 and CDR2, looked up from the germline V gene (reference sequence), are SEHNR and FQNEAQ. The CDR3 goes from the cysteine to the phenylalanine over 15 residues. Only the CDR3 part of the read is kept: 45 bases, read in frame from the first base. V lost 1 base and J lost 0 bases; the stretch between them is 9 bases long.